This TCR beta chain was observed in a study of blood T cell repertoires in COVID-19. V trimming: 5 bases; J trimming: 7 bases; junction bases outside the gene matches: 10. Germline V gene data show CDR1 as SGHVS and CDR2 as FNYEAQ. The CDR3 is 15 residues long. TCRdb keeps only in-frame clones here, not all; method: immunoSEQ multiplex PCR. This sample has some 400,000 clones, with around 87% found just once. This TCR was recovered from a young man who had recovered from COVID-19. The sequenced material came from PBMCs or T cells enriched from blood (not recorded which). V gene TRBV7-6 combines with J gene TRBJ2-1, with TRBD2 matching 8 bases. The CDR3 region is CASSRLAGGVNEQFF. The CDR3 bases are TGTGCCAGCAGCCGACTAGCCGGGGGGGTTAATGAGCAGTTCTTC.